The present TCR beta chain was sequenced within a study of T-cell memory formation after mild COVID-19. Study summary: Each donor largely had its own TCR clusters.

Using constant-segment primers, 5'RACE produced TCR alpha and TCR beta cDNA libraries carrying sample barcodes and UMIs. MiXCR was run by TCRdb on the 5' RACE reads, yielding one entry per CDR3 protein. The sample lists hundreds of thousands of distinct CDR3 sequences, roughly a fifth occurring once. Broader study findings: Clones which contracted sat mainly in CM and EM if CD4+, and in EMRA if CD8+. Memory from before infection featured some responding clones, which suggests cross-reactive memory joined.

In this sample, this clonotype turned up a few times. No antigen is known for it. Germline CDR1 and CDR2: ENHRY and SYGVKD. The CDR3 runs 11 residues. Trimming removed 10 bases from V and 6 bases from J, with 13 bases in between. Sequencing used PBMCs or a T cell subset sorted from them (not recorded which). The rearrangement uses TRBV10-3 and TRBJ2-7, with D tentatively TRBD2 (6 bases). This clonotype originated in a man between 18 and 35 years old who had mild COVID-19 (a few samples of this study predate the infection). Cell type and time point are not known. The CDR3 reads CATTRGSEQYF. Written as DNA, the CDR3 is TGTGCCACAACCCGGGGGAGCGAGCAGTACTTC.